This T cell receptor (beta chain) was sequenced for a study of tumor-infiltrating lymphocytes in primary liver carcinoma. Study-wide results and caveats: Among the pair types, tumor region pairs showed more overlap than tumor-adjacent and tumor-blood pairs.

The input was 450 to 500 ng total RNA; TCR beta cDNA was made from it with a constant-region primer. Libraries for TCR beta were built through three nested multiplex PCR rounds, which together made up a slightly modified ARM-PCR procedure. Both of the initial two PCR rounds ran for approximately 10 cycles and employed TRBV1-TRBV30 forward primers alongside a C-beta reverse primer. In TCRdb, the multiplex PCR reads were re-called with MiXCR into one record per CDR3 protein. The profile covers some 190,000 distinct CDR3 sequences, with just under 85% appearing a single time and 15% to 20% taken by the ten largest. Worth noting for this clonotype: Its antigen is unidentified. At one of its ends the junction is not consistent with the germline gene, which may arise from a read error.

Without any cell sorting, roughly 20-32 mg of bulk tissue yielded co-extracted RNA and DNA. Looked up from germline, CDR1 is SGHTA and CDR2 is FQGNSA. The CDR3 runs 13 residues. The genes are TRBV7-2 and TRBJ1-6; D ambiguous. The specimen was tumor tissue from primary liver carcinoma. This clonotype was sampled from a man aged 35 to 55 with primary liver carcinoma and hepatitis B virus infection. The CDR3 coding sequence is TGTGCCAGCGGCTTAGGATATGAGGAGTCCCTCCACTTT. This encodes CASGLGYEESLHF.